This is a list of T cell receptor beta chains from one sample in a study of blood T cell repertoires in COVID-19. Assay used: immunoSEQ multiplex PCR; TCRdb lists only in-frame clones, some missing. Of over 95,000 clones listed, roughly 85% were seen once; the top ten hold approximately 3.6%. Sequenced sample: peripheral blood. These receptor sequences come from a man aged 35-49 years with acute or convalescent COVID-19. The CDR3 runs from the conserved cysteine through the conserved F or W. The D gene is left open where the match is weak. Size is omitted from some rows. Given values are once, few, many or a class for expanded clones.

V gene,D gene,J gene,clone size,CDR3 protein,CDR3 DNA
TRBV5-1,-,TRBJ1-6,-,CASSLIDSNSPLHF,TGCGCCAGCAGCTTGATTGACAGCAATTCACCCCTCCACTTT
TRBV4-1,TRBD1,TRBJ2-7,-,CASSHGRQGVYEQYF,TGCGCCAGCAGCCATGGCAGACAGGGCGTTTACGAGCAGTACTTC
TRBV7-9,-,TRBJ1-1,-,CASSPLGSGVGAFF,TGTGCCAGCAGCCCATTGGGGTCAGGGGTTGGAGCTTTCTTT
TRBV14,-,TRBJ2-5,-,CASSKLLETQYF,TGTGCCAGCAGCAAGCTTCTAGAGACCCAGTACTTC
TRBV6-5,-,TRBJ2-3,-,CASRWTNLDTQYF,TGTGCCAGCAGGTGGACTAACTTAGATACGCAGTATTTT
TRBV29-1,-,TRBJ1-2,-,CSVYRGEGGYTF,TGCAGCGTTTATCGGGGAGAGGGTGGCTACACCTTC
TRBV3-1/TRBV3-2,TRBD2,TRBJ2-5,-,CASSQVSSGAQGTQYF,TGTGCCAGCAGCCAAGTTTCTAGCGGGGCTCAAGGGACCCAGTACTTC
TRBV27,-,TRBJ1-1,-,CASSPHSLGSEAFF,TGTGCCAGCAGTCCCCATAGCTTGGGTTCTGAAGCTTTCTTT
TRBV19,-,TRBJ2-3,few,CASSIGQYTGDTQYF,TGTGCCAGTAGTATTGGACAGTACACAGGGGATACGCAGTATTTT
TRBV27,-,TRBJ2-7,-,CASSSATVLYEQYF,TGTGCCAGCAGTTCGGCGACAGTCCTCTACGAGCAGTACTTC
TRBV5-1,-,TRBJ2-2,-,CASSLGFGAGELFF,TGCGCCAGCAGCTTGGGATTCGGGGCCGGGGAGCTGTTTTTT
TRBV10-2,TRBD1,TRBJ1-2,-,CASSNPGQTYGYTF,TGCGCCAGCAGTAACCCGGGACAGACCTATGGCTACACCTTC
TRBV23-1,-,TRBJ2-3,once,CASRKGYRGPPYTDTQYF,TGCGCCAGCAGGAAAGGATACCGGGGTCCCCCTTACACAGATACGCAGTATTTT
TRBV30,TRBD1,TRBJ1-1,-,CAWSEGQFNTEAFF,TGTGCCTGGAGTGAGGGACAGTTCAACACTGAAGCTTTCTTT
TRBV24-1,TRBD2,TRBJ2-2,-,CATSETSGPGELFF,TGTGCCACCAGTGAGACTAGCGGCCCCGGGGAGCTGTTTTTT
TRBV5-4,-,TRBJ2-5,once,CASSLGQQETQYF,TGTGCCAGCAGCTTGGGACAGCAAGAGACCCAGTACTTC
TRBV14,-,TRBJ1-1,-,CASSQGVYTEAFF,TGTGCCAGCAGCCAAGGAGTGTACACTGAAGCTTTCTTT
TRBV7-3,-,TRBJ2-2,-,CASSLTSDTGELFF,TGTGCCAGCAGCTTAACGTCGGACACCGGGGAGCTGTTTTTT
TRBV5-1,-,TRBJ2-2,-,CASSGTMNTGELFF,TGCGCCAGCTCCGGGACAATGAACACCGGGGAGCTGTTTTTT
TRBV30,TRBD1,TRBJ1-4,-,CACSPGQGFGEKLFF,TGTGCCTGTTCACCTGGACAGGGGTTTGGGGAAAAACTGTTTTTT
TRBV7-2,TRBD2,TRBJ2-7,-,CASSFTSGGAYEQYF,TGTGCCAGCAGCTTCACTAGCGGGGGCGCCTACGAGCAGTACTTC
TRBV19,TRBD1,TRBJ2-1,-,CASRDRGDNEQFF,TGTGCCAGCCGGGACAGGGGAGACAATGAGCAGTTCTTC
TRBV5-1,TRBD1,TRBJ1-2,-,CASSLEGANDGYTF,TGCGCCAGCAGCTTGGAGGGGGCGAATGATGGCTACACCTTC
TRBV5-6,TRBD1,TRBJ1-4,-,CASSARAGGTNEKLFF,TGTGCCAGCAGCGCCAGGGCAGGGGGCACTAATGAAAAACTGTTTTTT
TRBV6-5,TRBD2,TRBJ2-5,-,CASSQGLAGGQTQYF,TGTGCCAGCAGTCAGGGACTAGCGGGGGGCCAGACCCAGTACTTC